The 25 T cell receptor beta chains below come from one sample, sequenced in a study of OX40 agonist ivuxolimab in advanced cancers. Clones were sequenced by immunoSEQ multiplex PCR, and TCRdb holds only the in-frame ones, with some missing. The data hold 75,000 to 100,000 clones, with 90% to 95% observed a single time. Source: CD4+ or CD8+ T cells sorted from blood, taken in a trial of the OX40 agonist ivuxolimab. Every receptor here comes from an adult with an advanced solid tumor such as melanoma, head and neck, liver or kidney cancer.

The CDR3 DNA reads TGTGCCAGCAGTGCAGCGGGACAGGGTACCAATCAGCCCCAGCATTTT. Its translation: CASSAAGQGTNQPQHF. The chain combines TRBV28 with TRBJ1-5; 9 bases map to TRBD1. The germline gives CDR1 MDHEN, CDR2 SYDVKM. The ends lost 5 bases at V and 3 bases at J; junction bases unmatched: 8. This CDR3 contains 16 residues.

J is TRBJ2-3 and V is TRBV30; D gene unclear. The V end lost 0 bases, the J end lost 2 bases, and 18 bases lay between the germline ends. CDR1 and CDR2 (germline): GTSNPN, SVGIG (reference sequence). The CDR3 contains 17 residues. The CDR3 here is CAWSVVGEVRLTDTQYF. In nucleotides, the CDR3 is TGTGCCTGGAGTGTTGTGGGCGAGGTACGCCTCACAGATACGCAGTATTTT.

The V and J genes are TRBV5-1 and TRBJ2-7; 7 bases are shared with TRBD2. Germline loops: CDR1 SGHRS, CDR2 YFSETQ. Trimming took 0 bases from V and 3 from J; bases not matched to a gene: 3. The CDR3 spans 14 residues. Here the CDR3 reads CASSLGGGSYEQYF. In DNA form, the CDR3 reads TGCGCCAGCAGCTTGGGCGGGGGAAGCTACGAGCAGTACTTC. Variable domain in full (rest from reference TRBV5-1 and TRBJ2-7): KAGVTQTPRYLIKTRGQQVTLSCSPISGHRSVSWYQQTPGQGLQFLFEYFSETQRNKGNFPGRFSGRQFSNSRSEMNVSTLELGDSALYLCASSLGGGSYEQYFGPGTRLTVT.

The chain links TRBV6-6 to TRBJ2-7; TRBD1 might be the D (6 bases). The CDR3 spans 13 residues. Trimming removed 8 bases at V and 6 bases at J, with 17 bases between. Looked up from germline, CDR1 is MNHNY and CDR2 is SVGAGI (reference sequence). The DNA for the CDR3 is TGTGCCAGCCGAGGCTCAGGGGTCGGCGAGCAGTACTTC. It is translated as CASRGSGVGEQYF.

The genes are TRBV18 and TRBJ1-5, with D maybe TRBD1 (5 bases). The V gene's germline CDR1 is KGHSH and CDR2 LQKENI. The ends were cut back, 2 bases at V and 1 base at J, with 9 bases in the middle. The CDR3 extends over 15 amino acids. The CDR3 DNA is TGTGCCAGCTCACCAACGGCAGGGAGCAATCAGCCCCAGCATTTT. It encodes CASSPTAGSNQPQHF.

This chain uses TRBV5-4 with TRBJ2-5, with 7 bases identical to TRBD1. Trimming removed 4 bases from V and 4 bases from J; junction bases left unmatched: 1. Looked up from germline, CDR1 is SGHNT and CDR2 is YYREEE (reference sequence). The CDR3 has 12 residues. CDR3 DNA sequence: TGTGCCAGCAGCCGGGACAGAGAGACCCAGTACTTC. Translation gives CASSRDRETQYF.

V is TRBV5-1 and J is TRBJ2-1; 7 nucleotides align to TRBD2. The CDR3 runs to 12 residues. The germline gives CDR1 SGHRS, CDR2 YFSETQ. V was clipped by 7 bases and J by 12 bases; unmatched bases: 10. This CDR3 is CASGPTGEGQFF. The CDR3 nucleotides read TGCGCCAGCGGACCGACTGGGGAGGGGCAGTTCTTC.

This clone appeared once. This CDR3 reads CASSFGDRGEKLFF. CDR3 bases: TGTGCCAGCAGTTTCGGGGACAGGGGTGAAAAACTGTTTTTT. J is TRBJ1-4 and V is TRBV28; 10 bases match TRBD1. The junction had 2 bases not matched to a gene; V was cut back by 3 bases and J by 7 bases. Germline V CDR1 and CDR2: MDHEN, SYDVKM. The CDR3 is made up of 14 amino acids.

The V call is TRBV9, the J call TRBJ1-3; D is undetermined. The CDR3 spans 15 residues. The ends were cut back, 0 bases at V and 4 bases at J, with 11 bases in the middle. Looked up from germline, CDR1 is SGDLS and CDR2 is YYNGEE. The CDR3 bases are TGTGCCAGCAGCGTAGGGCACAGCGGAGGAAACACCATATATTTT. Its translation is CASSVGHSGGNTIYF.

A few counts support this clone. The rearrangement uses TRBV2 and TRBJ2-7, with TRBD2 identical over 7 bases. Germline V gene data show CDR1 as SNHLY and CDR2 as FYNNEI. The V gene end was trimmed by 4 bases and the J gene end by 6 bases; junction bases not matched to a gene: 12. The CDR3 runs 15 residues. This CDR3 reads CASSGRSSGSSEQYF. Here the CDR3 DNA reads TGTGCCAGCAGTGGGCGGTCTAGCGGTTCTTCCGAGCAGTACTTC.

The chain uses TRBV18 and TRBJ2-7; the match to TRBD2 covers 10 bases. Looked up from germline, CDR1 is KGHSH and CDR2 is LQKENI. The trim removed 3 bases at V and 2 bases at J, leaving 4 bases unmatched. The CDR3 length is 15 residues. CDR3 protein: CASSPASGSAYEQYF. The DNA of the CDR3 is TGTGCCAGCTCACCCGCTAGCGGGAGTGCCTACGAGCAGTACTTC.

This chain connects TRBV6-5 to TRBJ1-2; 9 nucleotides match TRBD1. Germline V lookup: CDR1 MNHEY, CDR2 SVGAGI. Trimming removed 4 bases from V and 7 bases from J; junction bases left unmatched: 4. This CDR3 spans 13 amino acids. The CDR3 loop reads CASSWTGASGYTF. The CDR3 bases are TGTGCCAGCAGTTGGACAGGGGCAAGTGGCTACACCTTC.

The chain joins TRBV7-3 to TRBJ2-1, with 9 bases that match TRBD2. CDR1 and CDR2 (germline): SGHTA, FQGTGA. This CDR3 has 14 residues. The V and J ends lost 5 bases and 5 bases, in that order; junction bases with no gene match: 4. For the CDR3, the DNA is TGTGCCAGCAGCGGCGGGAGGGCCCACAATGAGCAGTTCTTC. Its translation is CASSGGRAHNEQFF. The complete variable domain, with remaining parts taken from reference TRBV7-3 and TRBJ2-1, reads GAGVSQTPSNKVTEKGKYVELRCDPISGHTALYWYRQSLGQGPEFLIYFQGTGAADDSGLPNDRFFAVRPEGSVSTLKIQRTERGDSAVYLCASSGGRAHNEQFFGPGTRLTVL.

This clone was recorded only once. This chain uses TRBV18 with TRBJ1-4; maybe TRBD1 (5 bases). The CDR3 has 11 residues. V was trimmed by 4 bases and J by 14 bases, leaving 11 bases between them. Germline values: CDR1 KGHSH, CDR2 LQKENI. The CDR3 spells CASSLGQGLFF. The DNA for the CDR3 is TGTGCCAGCTCACTCGGACAAGGGCTGTTTTTT.

The chain links TRBV6-1 to TRBJ2-7; D is ambiguous. This CDR3 has 13 residues. In germline, CDR1 is MNHNS, CDR2 SASEGT. V lost 4 bases, J lost 2 bases, and 9 bases lay in between. Here the CDR3 DNA reads TGTGCCAGCAGTGTTCAGGCTCCCTACGAGCAGTACTTC. It encodes CASSVQAPYEQYF.

The chain is built from TRBV28 and TRBJ2-3; D remains unclear. CDR1 and CDR2 from the germline V gene are MDHEN and SYDVKM. Trimming cost V 5 bases and J 1 base, with 13 bases left between them. The CDR3 contains 15 residues. In nucleotides, the CDR3 is TGTGCCAGCAGTCACGTGGGTTTAGGCACAGATACGCAGTATTTT. Protein product: CASSHVGLGTDTQYF. The variable domain in full, completed from reference TRBV28 and TRBJ2-3, reads DVKVTQSSRYLVKRTGEKVFLECVQDMDHENMFWYRQDPGLGLRLIYFSYDVKMKEKGDIPEGYSVSREKKERFSLILESASTNQTSMYLCASSHVGLGTDTQYFGPGTRLTVL.

The chain is built from TRBV7-9 and TRBJ1-2, with D uncertain. The CDR3 is 13 residues long. Trimming pared 3 bases from V and 1 base from J, leaving 6 bases between. From germline, CDR1 is SEHNR and CDR2 FQNEAQ (reference sequence). CDR3 sequence (DNA): TGTGCCAGCAGCTTGGCGGGTAACTATGGCTACACCTTC. Its protein is CASSLAGNYGYTF.

This chain uses TRBV6-6 with TRBJ2-7, with TRBD1 as a possible D gene (6 bases). The CDR3 loop spans 15 amino acids. Deletions cut 2 bases from V and 0 bases from J, with 11 bases between. Germline assignment: CDR1 MNHNY and CDR2 SVGAGI (reference sequence). This CDR3 reads CASSYEGVSSYEQYF. CDR3 DNA sequence: TGTGCCAGCAGTTACGAGGGGGTGAGCTCCTACGAGCAGTACTTC.

The chain links TRBV11-2 to TRBJ2-5, with D possibly TRBD1 on 6 matching bases. Trimming cost V 1 base and J 5 bases, with 23 bases left between them. CDR1 is SGHAT and CDR2 is FQNNGV in the germline V gene. The CDR3 has 18 residues. CDR3 in amino acids: CASSLGPHHRQAWETQYF. The CDR3 DNA reads TGTGCCAGCAGCTTAGGGCCCCATCACCGACAGGCTTGGGAGACCCAGTACTTC.

This clone was counted a few times. The junction departs from the called germline gene at one end, perhaps through a read error. The chain recombines TRBV7-7 with TRBJ1-4, with D possibly being TRBD1 (5 bases). The CDR3 consists of 18 residues. The V gene's germline CDR1 is SSHAT and CDR2 FNYEAQ (reference sequence). CDR3 protein: CASSLIPGLKSTNEKLFF. CDR3 nucleotide sequence: TGTGCTAGCAGCTTAATTCCGGGGCTAAAATCCACTAATGAAAAACTGTTTTTT.

The chain uses TRBV5-1 and TRBJ2-7; 7 bases match TRBD1. Germline V CDR1 and CDR2: SGHRS, YFSETQ. This CDR3 has 13 amino acids. V lost 3 bases and J lost 2; bases outside the gene matches: 2. The CDR3 here is CASSWDSTYEQYF. As DNA, the CDR3 is TGCGCCAGCAGCTGGGACAGCACCTACGAGCAGTACTTC. Full variable domain (outside the CDR3, taken from reference TRBV5-1 and TRBJ2-7): KAGVTQTPRYLIKTRGQQVTLSCSPISGHRSVSWYQQTPGQGLQFLFEYFSETQRNKGNFPGRFSGRQFSNSRSEMNVSTLELGDSALYLCASSWDSTYEQYFGPGTRLTVT.

The chain employs TRBV28 and TRBJ1-2, with 11 bases lining up with TRBD1. Germline CDR1 reads MDHEN; CDR2 reads SYDVKM. The CDR3 is made up of 13 amino acids. Trimming cost V 6 bases and J 7 bases; bases outside gene matches: 4. The CDR3 DNA reads as TGTGCCAGCAGACGGACAGGGGGCTCTGGCTACACCTTC. Translated, it gives CASRRTGGSGYTF.

This rearrangement joins TRBV28 to TRBJ1-4; D is uncertain. V was clipped by 5 bases and J by 2 bases, with 15 bases between them. The CDR3 has 16 amino acids. Germline V CDR1 and CDR2: MDHEN, SYDVKM. CDR3 nucleotide sequence: TGTGCCAGCAGTGATACACACGGAGGGACTAATGAAAAACTGTTTTTT. It yields the protein CASSDTHGGTNEKLFF.

The chain recombines TRBV15 with TRBJ1-6; 7 bases match TRBD1. The CDR3 sequence is 15 residues long. Looked up from germline, CDR1 is LNHNV and CDR2 is YYDKDF (reference sequence). J was trimmed by 7 bases and V by 4 bases; bases with no gene match: 7. CDR3 coding DNA: TGTGCCACCAGCACCCGGGACAGTAGGAATTCACCCCTCCACTTT. It is translated as CATSTRDSRNSPLHF.

The rearrangement uses TRBV27 and TRBJ2-3; D is unclear. Germline V gene data show CDR1 as MNHEY and CDR2 as SMNVEV (reference sequence). The CDR3 loop spans 13 amino acids. V shed 6 bases and J shed 2 bases, with 9 bases lying between them. CDR3 in DNA: TGTGCCAGCAGCCTTAAACCCACAGATACGCAGTATTTT. Translating it yields CASSLKPTDTQYF.